The rows below give T cell receptor beta chains drawn from one sample of a study of regulatory T cells in long-lasting Graves disease. TCRdb called the multiplex PCR reads again in MiXCR, with one record for every CDR3 protein. Of around 430,000 distinct CDR3 sequences listed, about 22% are singletons. Sequencing was performed on peripheral blood mononuclear cells (PBMCs), taken when the disease was refractory, from a patient treated with antithyroid drugs. Source of these receptors: a female donor with Graves disease. Both conserved end residues are part of each CDR3. Fields, in order: CDR3 length, V gene, J gene, CDR3 protein.

CDR3 length: 13; V gene: TRBV6-1; J gene: TRBJ1-1; CDR3 protein: CASSTMVNTEAFF
CDR3 length: 13; V gene: TRBV12-3/TRBV12-4; J gene: TRBJ2-7; CDR3 protein: CASSFGSQTEQYF
CDR3 length: 17; V gene: TRBV20-1; J gene: TRBJ2-2; CDR3 protein: CSARDPWGTPNTGELFF
CDR3 length: 11; V gene: TRBV28; J gene: TRBJ1-2; CDR3 protein: CASTGYYGYTF
CDR3 length: 13; V gene: TRBV7-9; J gene: TRBJ2-5; CDR3 protein: CASSLEGGQTQYF
CDR3 length: 11; V gene: TRBV29-1; J gene: TRBJ1-2; CDR3 protein: CSVEEDYGYTF
CDR3 length: 15; V gene: TRBV11-3; J gene: TRBJ1-6; CDR3 protein: CASSLGGGRNSPLHF
CDR3 length: 13; V gene: TRBV19; J gene: TRBJ1-2; CDR3 protein: CASSYRGPYGYTF
CDR3 length: 14; V gene: TRBV10-3; J gene: TRBJ2-4; CDR3 protein: CAISGEEGGNIQYF
CDR3 length: 13; V gene: TRBV20-1; J gene: TRBJ2-5; CDR3 protein: CSAETGAPKTQYF
CDR3 length: 14; V gene: TRBV29-1; J gene: TRBJ1-2; CDR3 protein: CSVEEDPANYGYTF
CDR3 length: 13; V gene: TRBV7-2; J gene: TRBJ1-1; CDR3 protein: CASSPLIHTEAFF
CDR3 length: 15; V gene: TRBV2; J gene: TRBJ1-1; CDR3 protein: CASRREGGPNTEAFF
CDR3 length: 14; V gene: TRBV7-9; J gene: TRBJ2-2; CDR3 protein: CASSPGGHTGELFF
CDR3 length: 14; V gene: TRBV7-2; J gene: TRBJ1-2; CDR3 protein: CASSLVGADYGYTF
CDR3 length: 11; V gene: TRBV29-1; J gene: TRBJ2-5; CDR3 protein: CSVLNEAAQYF
CDR3 length: 16; V gene: TRBV5-5; J gene: TRBJ2-5; CDR3 protein: CASSLGLAATQETQYF
CDR3 length: 14; V gene: TRBV20-1; J gene: TRBJ1-1; CDR3 protein: CSATSARRATEAFF
CDR3 length: 15; V gene: TRBV7-6; J gene: TRBJ2-7; CDR3 protein: CASSSLRTGGYEQYF
CDR3 length: 11; V gene: TRBV18; J gene: TRBJ1-2; CDR3 protein: CASSESYGYTF
CDR3 length: 12; V gene: TRBV20-1; J gene: TRBJ2-5; CDR3 protein: CSARWSGETQYF
CDR3 length: 15; V gene: TRBV7-2; J gene: TRBJ1-1; CDR3 protein: CASSFTTGMNTEAFF
CDR3 length: 15; V gene: TRBV5-4; J gene: TRBJ1-6; CDR3 protein: CASSFEAFLNSPLHF
CDR3 length: 15; V gene: TRBV5-1; J gene: TRBJ1-2; CDR3 protein: CASSFSRGTVYGYTF
CDR3 length: 13; V gene: TRBV19; J gene: TRBJ2-2; CDR3 protein: CASRGDSTGELFF
CDR3 length: 14; V gene: TRBV20-1; J gene: TRBJ2-7; CDR3 protein: CSARIADSTYEQYF
CDR3 length: 13; V gene: TRBV29-1; J gene: TRBJ1-1; CDR3 protein: CSGVGTINTEAFF
CDR3 length: 16; V gene: TRBV12-3/TRBV12-4; J gene: TRBJ1-3; CDR3 protein: CASSFVGGGSGNTIYF
CDR3 length: 13; V gene: TRBV12-3/TRBV12-4; J gene: TRBJ2-2; CDR3 protein: CASSSGYTGELFF
CDR3 length: 13; V gene: TRBV2; J gene: TRBJ2-5; CDR3 protein: CASTEWGMETQYF
CDR3 length: 15; V gene: TRBV19; J gene: TRBJ1-6; CDR3 protein: CASSIDWGVGSPLHF